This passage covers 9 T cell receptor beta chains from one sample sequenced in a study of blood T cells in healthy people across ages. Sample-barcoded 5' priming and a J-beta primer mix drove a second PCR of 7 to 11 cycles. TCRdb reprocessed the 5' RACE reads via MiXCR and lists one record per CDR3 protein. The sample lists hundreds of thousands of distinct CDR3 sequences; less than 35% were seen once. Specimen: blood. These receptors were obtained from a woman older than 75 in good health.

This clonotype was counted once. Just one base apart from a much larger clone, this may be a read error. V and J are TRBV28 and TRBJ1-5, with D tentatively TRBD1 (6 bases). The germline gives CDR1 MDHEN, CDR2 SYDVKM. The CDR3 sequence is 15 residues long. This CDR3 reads CAGRFAGQSNQPQHF. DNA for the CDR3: TGTGCCGGCAGATTTGCTGGACAGAGCAATCAGCCCCAGCATTTT.

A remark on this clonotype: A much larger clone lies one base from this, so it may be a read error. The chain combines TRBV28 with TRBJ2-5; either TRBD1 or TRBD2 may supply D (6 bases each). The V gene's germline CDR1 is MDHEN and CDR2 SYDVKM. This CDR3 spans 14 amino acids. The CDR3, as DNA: TGTGCCGGCAGTCCGAAAACAGGGAGGGAGACCCAGTACTTC. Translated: CAGSPKTGRETQYF.

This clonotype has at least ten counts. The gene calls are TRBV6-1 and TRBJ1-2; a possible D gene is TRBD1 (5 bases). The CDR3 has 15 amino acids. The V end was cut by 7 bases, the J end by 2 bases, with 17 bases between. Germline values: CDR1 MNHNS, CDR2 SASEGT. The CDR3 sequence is CASIPSGRQNYGYTF. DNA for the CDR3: TGTGCCAGCATTCCATCGGGCAGACAGAACTATGGCTACACCTTC.

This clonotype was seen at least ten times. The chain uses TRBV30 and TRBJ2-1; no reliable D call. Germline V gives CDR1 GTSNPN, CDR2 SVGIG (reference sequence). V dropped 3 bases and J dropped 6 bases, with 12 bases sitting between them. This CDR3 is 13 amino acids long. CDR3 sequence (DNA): TGTGCCTGGAGCGTAGGTCAGCGCAATGAGCAGTTCTTC. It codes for CAWSVGQRNEQFF.

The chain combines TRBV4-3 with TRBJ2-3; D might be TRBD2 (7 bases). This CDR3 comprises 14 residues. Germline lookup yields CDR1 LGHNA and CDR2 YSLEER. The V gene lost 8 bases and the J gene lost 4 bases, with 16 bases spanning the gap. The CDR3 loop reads CASGYTGGPDTQYF. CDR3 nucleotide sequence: TGCGCCAGCGGCTACACGGGGGGCCCAGATACGCAGTATTTT.

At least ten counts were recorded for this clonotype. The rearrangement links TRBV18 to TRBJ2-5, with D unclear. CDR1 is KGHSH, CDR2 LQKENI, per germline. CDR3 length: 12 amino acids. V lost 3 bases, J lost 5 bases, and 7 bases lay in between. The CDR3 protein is CASSPSYETQYF. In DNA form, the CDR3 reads TGTGCCAGCTCACCGTCATATGAGACCCAGTACTTC.

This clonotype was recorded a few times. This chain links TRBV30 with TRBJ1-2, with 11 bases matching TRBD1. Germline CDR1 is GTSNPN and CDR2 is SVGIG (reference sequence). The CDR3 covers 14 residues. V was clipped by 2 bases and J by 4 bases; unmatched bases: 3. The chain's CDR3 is CAWSTGTGGYGYTF. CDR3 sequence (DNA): TGTGCCTGGAGTACCGGGACAGGGGGCTATGGCTACACCTTC. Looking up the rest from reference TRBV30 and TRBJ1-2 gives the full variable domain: SQTIHQWPATLVQPVGSPLSLECTVEGTSNPNLYWYRQAAGRGLQLLFYSVGIGQISSEVPQNLSASRPQDRQFILSSKKLLLSDSGFYLCAWSTGTGGYGYTFGSGTRLTVV.

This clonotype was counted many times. The CDR3 nucleotides read TGTGCCAGCAGCTACCTCGCGGGGGGCACAGATACGCAGTATTTT. This translates into CASSYLAGGTDTQYF. This chain links TRBV3-1 with TRBJ2-3; 7 positions agree with TRBD2. The CDR3 runs to 15 residues. From germline, CDR1 is LGHDT and CDR2 YNNKEL (reference sequence). With 5 bases clipped from V and 1 base from J, the junction kept 6 bases outside the gene matches.

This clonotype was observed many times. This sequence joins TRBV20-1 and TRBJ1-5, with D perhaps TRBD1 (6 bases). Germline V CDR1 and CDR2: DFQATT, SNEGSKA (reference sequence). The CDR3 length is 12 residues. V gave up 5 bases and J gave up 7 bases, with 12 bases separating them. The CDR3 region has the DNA TGCAGTGCTGGGGACATTGAGCAGCCCCAGCATTTT. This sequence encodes CSAGDIEQPQHF.